This T cell receptor (beta chain) originates from a study of blood T cell repertoires in COVID-19. Study summary: There were acute and convalescent COVID-19 samples, and they came from the United States, Italy and Spain.

Germline CDR1 reads SGHRS; CDR2 reads YFSETQ. The CDR3 covers 14 residues. V was clipped by 4 bases and J by 8 bases; unmatched bases: 10. How the authors handled the data: Reference gene primers were amplified, and this amplification served to estimate nucleated cell counts. TCRdb keeps only in-frame clones here, not all; method: immunoSEQ multiplex PCR. V, J and clone size are taken as reported in that table, and D and trimming were inferred from the DNA itself. Of 170,000 or so clones listed, 70% to 90% were seen once; the top ten hold 2.5% to 3.5%. This chain uses TRBV5-1 with TRBJ1-2; 8 bases fit TRBD1. The sequencing sample was made of peripheral blood. This receptor was identified in a man aged 40-49 years with active or convalescent COVID-19. CDR3 residues: CASSQGQAGSGYTF. In DNA, the CDR3 is TGCGCCAGCAGCCAGGGACAGGCTGGCTCGGGCTACACCTTC.